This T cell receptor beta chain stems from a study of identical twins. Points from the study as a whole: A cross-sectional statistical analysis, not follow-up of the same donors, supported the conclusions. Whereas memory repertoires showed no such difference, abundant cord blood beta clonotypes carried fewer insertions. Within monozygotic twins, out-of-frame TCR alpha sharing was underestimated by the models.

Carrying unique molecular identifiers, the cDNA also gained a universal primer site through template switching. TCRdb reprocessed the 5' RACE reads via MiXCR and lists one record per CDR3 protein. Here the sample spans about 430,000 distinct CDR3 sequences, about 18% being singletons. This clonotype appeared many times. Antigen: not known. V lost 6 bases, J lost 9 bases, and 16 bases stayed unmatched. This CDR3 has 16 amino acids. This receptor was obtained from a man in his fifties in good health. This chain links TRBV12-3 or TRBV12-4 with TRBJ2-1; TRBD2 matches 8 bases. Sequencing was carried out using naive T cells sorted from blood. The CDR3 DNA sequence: TGTGCCAGCAGGGGACGGGTAGCGGGAATTAGTGTTGAGCAGTTCTTC. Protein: CASRGRVAGISVEQFF.